These T cell receptor beta chains were read from a single sample in a study of blood T cell repertoires in COVID-19. The table came from immunoSEQ multiplex PCR; TCRdb's copy has only in-frame clones and leaves some out. This sample has approximately 150,000 clones, with about 88% found just once. Sequencing used PBMCs or T cells enriched from blood (not recorded which). Source of these receptors: a man between 35 and 55 years old with acute COVID-19. CDR3s include the opening cysteine and the closing phenylalanine or tryptophan. The order of the fields is J gene, V gene, CDR3 protein.

TRBJ1-2 | TRBV5-6 | CASSPGQSYGYTF
TRBJ2-7 | TRBV9 | CASSPSTSGYEQYF
TRBJ2-3 | TRBV29-1 | CSVVDRGLTDTQYF
TRBJ1-5 | TRBV3-1/TRBV3-2 | CASSQSGGISNQPQHF
TRBJ1-1 | TRBV15 | CATSRGGTATEAFF
TRBJ1-2 | TRBV6-1 | CASSDGGTSNYGYTF
TRBJ2-7 | TRBV2 | CASSDEGRNEQYF
TRBJ1-6 | TRBV3-1/TRBV3-2 | CASSQVSGGNSPLHF
TRBJ2-3 | TRBV12-3/TRBV12-4 | CASSSGVTQYF
TRBJ1-2 | TRBV2 | CASSLTQGRSYGYTF
TRBJ1-2 | TRBV28 | CASSFVGTGERNGYTF
TRBJ2-2 | TRBV24-1 | CATSDPRQGNTGELFF
TRBJ2-7 | TRBV11-3 | CASSLRGANYEQYF
TRBJ2-5 | TRBV23-1 | CASSQSDRVYEQETQYF
TRBJ2-1 | TRBV6-5 | CASSPGSSGRGEQFF
TRBJ1-5 | TRBV30 | CAWTGTGTFQPQHF
TRBJ1-2 | TRBV7-8 | CASSPFSSVYGYTF
TRBJ1-3 | TRBV18 | CASSPSTGRGTIYF
TRBJ2-5 | TRBV5-1 | CASMSGGYQETQYF
TRBJ2-1 | TRBV3-1/TRBV3-2 | CASSQVAGTNEQFF
TRBJ2-2 | TRBV11-3 | CASRSAGASTGELFF
TRBJ2-4 | TRBV20-1 | CSASPNPGTGGGVAKNIQYF
TRBJ2-7 | TRBV7-3 | CASSQWASSYEQYF
TRBJ1-2 | TRBV6-5 | CATDRFNYGYTF
TRBJ2-5 | TRBV5-6 | CASSLQETQYF
TRBJ2-5 | TRBV15 | CATSRDRRGETQYF
TRBJ2-3 | TRBV6-1 | CASSVRKQGAADTQYF
TRBJ2-5 | TRBV7-9 | CASSFGLAGGMETQYF
TRBJ1-2 | TRBV27 | CASRHLETGFRIPYGYTF
TRBJ2-1 | TRBV7-3 | CASSQDQASGSLEQFF
TRBJ2-5 | TRBV19 | CASSPPRLAGLQETQYF
TRBJ1-1 | TRBV7-8 | CASSTDRAWNTEAFF
TRBJ2-5 | TRBV5-1 | CASSGGGTSGEETQYF
TRBJ2-5 | TRBV3-1/TRBV3-2 | CASSSRLAGGGPQETQYF
TRBJ1-1 | TRBV12-3/TRBV12-4 | CASSLNGETEAFF
TRBJ1-4 | TRBV27 | CASSTPGTGTEKLFF
TRBJ2-3 | TRBV7-9 | CASSFHSGGLDTQYF
TRBJ1-1 | TRBV10-1 | CASSEHGNTEAFF